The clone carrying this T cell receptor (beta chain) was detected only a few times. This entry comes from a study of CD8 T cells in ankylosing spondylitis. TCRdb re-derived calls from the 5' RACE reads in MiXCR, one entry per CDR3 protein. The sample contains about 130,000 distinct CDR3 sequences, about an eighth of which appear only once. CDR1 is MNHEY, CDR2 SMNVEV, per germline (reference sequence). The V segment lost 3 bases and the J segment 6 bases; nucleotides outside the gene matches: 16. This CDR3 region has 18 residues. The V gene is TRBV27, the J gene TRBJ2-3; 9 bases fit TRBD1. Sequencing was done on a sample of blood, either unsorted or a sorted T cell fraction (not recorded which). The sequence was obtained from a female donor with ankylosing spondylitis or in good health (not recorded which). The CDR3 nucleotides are TGTGCCAGCAGTTTCCACCAACCACGGGACAGGGAAAGGGATACGCAGTATTTT. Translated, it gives CASSFHQPRDRERDTQYF.